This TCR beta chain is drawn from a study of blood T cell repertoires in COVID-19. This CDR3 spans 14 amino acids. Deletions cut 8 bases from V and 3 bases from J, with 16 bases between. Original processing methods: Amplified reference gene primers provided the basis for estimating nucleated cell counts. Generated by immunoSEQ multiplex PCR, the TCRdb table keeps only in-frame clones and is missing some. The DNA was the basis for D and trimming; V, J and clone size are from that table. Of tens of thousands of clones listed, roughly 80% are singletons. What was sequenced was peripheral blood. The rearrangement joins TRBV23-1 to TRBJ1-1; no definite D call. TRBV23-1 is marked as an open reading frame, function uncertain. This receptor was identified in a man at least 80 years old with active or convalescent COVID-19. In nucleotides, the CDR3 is TGCGCCAGCCCTCAGCGGGCCGCCCACACTGAAGCTTTCTTT. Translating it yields CASPQRAAHTEAFF.